Reported below is one T cell receptor beta chain. The entry originates in a study of T cell changes during pregnancy in multiple sclerosis. Trimming pared 0 bases from V and 1 base from J, leaving 9 bases between. The CDR3 covers 15 residues. Germline V lookup: CDR1 LGHNA, CDR2 YSLEER. The protocol was immunoSEQ multiplex PCR, while the TCRdb copy is restricted to in-frame clones and leaves out a portion. The sample has about 69,000 clones; around 90% are singletons. The TCR comes from a female donor in good health, enrolled as a control in a pregnancy study. J is TRBJ1-2 and V is TRBV4-3; D remains unclear. The sample here was CD4+ T cells from peripheral blood mononuclear cells, taken in the third trimester of pregnancy. The CDR3 DNA reads TGCGCCAGCAGCCAAGACCCCACAGATAACTATGGCTACACCTTC. Its protein is CASSQDPTDNYGYTF.